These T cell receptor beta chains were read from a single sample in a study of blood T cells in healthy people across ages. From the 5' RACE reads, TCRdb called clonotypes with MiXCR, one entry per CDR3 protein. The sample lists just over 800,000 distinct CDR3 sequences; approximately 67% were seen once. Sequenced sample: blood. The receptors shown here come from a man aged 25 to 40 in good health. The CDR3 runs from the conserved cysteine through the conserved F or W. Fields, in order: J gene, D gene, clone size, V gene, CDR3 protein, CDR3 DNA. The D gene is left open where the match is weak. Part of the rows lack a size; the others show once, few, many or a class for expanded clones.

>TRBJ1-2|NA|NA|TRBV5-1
CASSLTGPSYGYTF
TGCGCCAGCAGCTTGACAGGGCCAAGCTATGGCTACACCTTC
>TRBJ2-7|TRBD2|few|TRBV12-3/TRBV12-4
CASSFPGGYEQYF
TGTGCCAGCAGTTTTCCGGGGGGCTACGAGCAGTACTTC
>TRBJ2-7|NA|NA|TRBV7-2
CASSLVNSHPSFYEQYF
TGTGCCAGCAGCTTAGTTAACTCCCACCCCTCTTTCTACGAGCAGTACTTC
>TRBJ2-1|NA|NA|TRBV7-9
CASSPGGPDNEQFF
TGTGCCAGCAGCCCTGGGGGGCCGGACAATGAGCAGTTCTTC
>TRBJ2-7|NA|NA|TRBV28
CASSSRGREQYF
TGTGCCAGCTCCAGTCGGGGGCGCGAGCAGTACTTC
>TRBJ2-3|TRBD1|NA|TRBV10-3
CAITGTATDTQYF
TGTGCCATAACCGGGACAGCAACAGATACGCAGTATTTT
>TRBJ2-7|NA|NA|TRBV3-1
CASSQGVWGASYEQYF
TGTGCCAGCAGCCAAGGCGTTTGGGGGGCCTCCTACGAGCAGTACTTC
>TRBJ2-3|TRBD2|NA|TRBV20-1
CSARVTSGPFTDTQYF
TGCAGTGCTAGAGTAACTAGCGGCCCCTTCACAGATACGCAGTATTTT
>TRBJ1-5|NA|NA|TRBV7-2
CASSVESQSQPQHF
TGTGCCAGCAGCGTAGAGTCACAATCCCAGCCCCAGCATTTT
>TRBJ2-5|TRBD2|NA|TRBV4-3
CASSQLTLAGIETQYF
TGCGCCAGCAGCCAACTAACCCTAGCGGGGATAGAGACCCAGTACTTC
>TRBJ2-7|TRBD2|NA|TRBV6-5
CASSYSGLPTYEQYF
TGTGCCAGCAGTTACTCGGGACTACCTACCTACGAGCAGTACTTC
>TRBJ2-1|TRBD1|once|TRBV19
CASSKAGDRGNNEQFF
TGTGCCAGTAGTAAGGCGGGGGACAGGGGGAACAATGAGCAGTTCTTC
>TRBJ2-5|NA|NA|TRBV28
CASRGWGARETQYF
TGTGCCAGCAGAGGTTGGGGGGCCAGAGAGACCCAGTACTTC
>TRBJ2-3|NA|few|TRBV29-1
CSERLGGATDTQYF
TGCAGCGAAAGGTTGGGGGGGGCGACAGATACGCAGTATTTT
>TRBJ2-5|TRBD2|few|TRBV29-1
CSVTSGGALETQYF
TGCAGCGTGACTAGCGGGGGGGCACTGGAGACCCAGTACTTC
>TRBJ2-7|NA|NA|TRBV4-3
CASSQGEGGSYEQYF
TGCGCCAGCAGCCAAGGGGAAGGAGGGTCCTACGAGCAGTACTTC
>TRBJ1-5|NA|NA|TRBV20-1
CSARQNNQPQHF
TGCAGTGCTAGACAGAACAATCAGCCCCAGCATTTT
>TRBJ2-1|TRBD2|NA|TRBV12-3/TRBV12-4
CASSRSTSGAYDEQFF
TGTGCCAGCAGTCGCTCGACTAGCGGCGCTTACGATGAGCAGTTCTTC
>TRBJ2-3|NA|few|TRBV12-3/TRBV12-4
CASSPAGTQITDTQYF
TGTGCCAGCAGTCCGGCCGGGACACAGATTACAGATACGCAGTATTTT